These T cell receptor beta chains were read from a single sample in a study of technical replicates of blood from four donors. The table came from immunoSEQ multiplex PCR; TCRdb's copy has only in-frame clones and leaves some out. The sample holds 65,000 to 85,000 clones; about 92% are singletons and the top ten take about 0.36%. The sequencing sample was made of T cells isolated from PBMCs. Receptor source: a human donor in good health. CDR3s include the opening cysteine and the closing phenylalanine or tryptophan. A D gene is named only where the DNA matches it firmly. Clone size appears in some rows only: once, few, many, or a class for an expanded clone.

CDR3 length	V gene	D gene	J gene	clone size	CDR3 DNA	CDR3 protein
14	TRBV11-3	TRBD2	TRBJ2-1	NA	TGTGCCAGTACTAGAGGCGGGAGTGGTAATGAGCAGTTCTTC	CASTRGGSGNEQFF
15	TRBV19	TRBD2	TRBJ2-1	few	TGTGCCAGTAGTGTAGCGGGAGAAGTCTACAATGAGCAGTTCTTC	CASSVAGEVYNEQFF
15	TRBV28	TRBD1	TRBJ1-5	NA	TGTGCCAGCAGTTCCTCGACAGGGGGTAATCAGCCCCAGCATTTT	CASSSSTGGNQPQHF
13	TRBV28	NA	TRBJ1-2	NA	TGTGCCAGCAGCCAGCAGCGGTACAATGGCTACACCTTC	CASSQQRYNGYTF
15	TRBV11-2	NA	TRBJ1-2	NA	TGTGCCAGCAGCTTAGTAGGAGGCCGACCCGATGGCTACACCTTC	CASSLVGGRPDGYTF
15	TRBV7-9	TRBD1	TRBJ1-4	NA	TGTGCCAGCGAACATTCGACAGGGATAAGTGAAAAACTGTTTTTT	CASEHSTGISEKLFF
13	TRBV5-1	NA	TRBJ1-1	NA	TGCGCCAGCAGCTTGGCCAGGGACACTGAAGCTTTCTTT	CASSLARDTEAFF
14	TRBV7-3	TRBD1	TRBJ2-1	NA	TGTGCCAGCAGGCCGGGACAGGGGTTCAATGAGCAGTTCTTC	CASRPGQGFNEQFF
18	TRBV4-1	TRBD2	TRBJ2-5	NA	TGCGCCAGCAGCCAAGATTTCAAGGGACTAGCGGGGCAAGAGACCCAGTACTTC	CASSQDFKGLAGQETQYF
14	TRBV11-2	NA	TRBJ2-7	NA	TGTGCCAGCAGCTTAGACGGGGGACCCTACGAGCAGTACTTC	CASSLDGGPYEQYF
12	TRBV29-1	NA	TRBJ1-2	NA	TGCAGCGTTGGCGGAGGGAACTATGGCTACACCTTC	CSVGGGNYGYTF
12	TRBV29-1	NA	TRBJ2-1	NA	TGCAGCGCTGGTAGCGTCTACAATGAGCAGTTCTTC	CSAGSVYNEQFF
11	TRBV19	NA	TRBJ1-4	few	TGTGCCACCGGGTCGGGGGAAAAACTGTTTTTT	CATGSGEKLFF
14	TRBV7-2	TRBD2	TRBJ2-7	NA	TGTGCCAGCAGTCAGAGCGGGGGAGCCTACGAGCAGTACTTC	CASSQSGGAYEQYF
14	TRBV6-1	NA	TRBJ1-1	NA	TGTGCCAGCACCCTTATTCTCCCGGGGACTGAAGCTTTCTTT	CASTLILPGTEAFF
16	TRBV7-9	TRBD1	TRBJ1-4	NA	TGTGCCAGCAGCCCGAGTCAGGGGGAAATCGGTGAAAAACTGTTTTTT	CASSPSQGEIGEKLFF
13	TRBV28	NA	TRBJ1-2	once	TGTGCCAGCAAAGAAGGGGAGGTTTCAGGCTACACCTTC	CASKEGEVSGYTF
11	TRBV30	NA	TRBJ1-1	NA	TGTGCCTGGAACACAGGGACTGAAGCTTTCTTT	CAWNTGTEAFF
15	TRBV7-8	NA	TRBJ2-1	NA	TGTGCCAGCAGCGCGGCGGGTACCCCGATCGAGGAGCAGTTCTTC	CASSAAGTPIEEQFF
15	TRBV18	NA	TRBJ1-3	NA	TGTGCCAGCTCACCATCACGACAGACGGGAAACACCATATATTTT	CASSPSRQTGNTIYF
14	TRBV27	TRBD1	TRBJ1-4	NA	TGTGCCAGCAGTTCAACAGGGGGAAGCGGAAAACTGTTTTTT	CASSSTGGSGKLFF
13	TRBV5-1	NA	TRBJ1-5	once	TGCGCCAGCAGCTTCGAGGGCAATCAGCCCCAGCATTTT	CASSFEGNQPQHF
17	TRBV9	NA	TRBJ1-3	NA	TGTGCCAGCAGCTTTAGTGGGACCGGGACACCTGGAAACACCATATATTTT	CASSFSGTGTPGNTIYF
14	TRBV7-9	NA	TRBJ1-4	NA	TGTGCCAGCAGCTTAGAAGCCGCAGGAGAAAAACTGTTTTTT	CASSLEAAGEKLFF
12	TRBV27	NA	TRBJ1-1	NA	TGTGCCAGCAGTTTCAAGGGGACTGAAGCTTTCTTT	CASSFKGTEAFF
18	TRBV4-3	TRBD2	TRBJ2-1	NA	TGCGCCAGCAGCCAAGATTGGAAGCTAGCGGGAGTGACGGGTGAGCAGTTCTTC	CASSQDWKLAGVTGEQFF
20	TRBV19	TRBD1	TRBJ1-5	NA	TGTGCCAGTAGTATCGGAGCGGGACAGGGTCTTTCCCTCAACAATCAGCCCCAGCATTTT	CASSIGAGQGLSLNNQPQHF
13	TRBV5-1	NA	TRBJ2-1	NA	TGCGCCAGCATGCTGAGCTCCTACAATGAGCAGTTCTTC	CASMLSSYNEQFF
11	TRBV6-1	NA	TRBJ2-5	once	TGTGCCAGTCTACTTCTAGAGACCCAGTACTTC	CASLLLETQYF
14	TRBV4-2	TRBD1	TRBJ1-2	NA	TGTGCCAGCAGCCAAGATCAAGGGGGCCCTGGCTACACCTTC	CASSQDQGGPGYTF
15	TRBV7-2	NA	TRBJ1-1	NA	TGTGCCAGCAGCTTATCTGGGCTGCTGAACACTGAAGCTTTCTTT	CASSLSGLLNTEAFF
15	TRBV7-9	NA	TRBJ2-5	NA	TGTGCCAGCAGCTTGGGGAAGGACAGCCAAGAGACCCAGTACTTC	CASSLGKDSQETQYF
13	TRBV4-2	NA	TRBJ1-2	NA	TGTGCCAGCAGCCAAAAACAGACCTATGGCTACACCTTC	CASSQKQTYGYTF
12	TRBV5-1	NA	TRBJ1-2	NA	TGCGCCAGCAGCCGGACAGATTATGGCTACACCTTC	CASSRTDYGYTF
12	TRBV2	NA	TRBJ1-5	NA	TGTGCCAGCAGGGTCGGGGAGCAGCCCCAGCATTTT	CASRVGEQPQHF
15	TRBV10-3	TRBD2	TRBJ2-3	few	TGTGCCATCAGTGAGACTAGCGGGAGCACAGATACGCAGTATTTT	CAISETSGSTDTQYF
16	TRBV4-3	TRBD2	TRBJ2-3	NA	TGCGCCAGCAGCCAAGATTGGGGGGGAATATCAGATACGCAGTATTTT	CASSQDWGGISDTQYF
16	TRBV6-6	NA	TRBJ2-1	NA	TGTGCCAGCAGTTACTCGCGGGCAGGTTCTTACAATGAGCAGTTCTTC	CASSYSRAGSYNEQFF
13	TRBV28	TRBD1	TRBJ2-7	once	TGTGCCAGCAGTCCGGACAGGGCGGGCGAGCAGTACTTC	CASSPDRAGEQYF
14	TRBV19	NA	TRBJ2-7	NA	TGTGCCAGTAGTGATGCGGGGACTCAGGTCGAGCAGTACTTC	CASSDAGTQVEQYF
16	TRBV7-8	TRBD1	TRBJ1-5	once	TGTGCCAGCAGCTTAATAAGGCAGGGGGTGAATCAGCCCCAGCATTTT	CASSLIRQGVNQPQHF
14	TRBV6-1	TRBD1	TRBJ1-1	NA	TGTGCCAGCAGTTTGACAGGGATGAACACTGAAGCTTTCTTT	CASSLTGMNTEAFF
16	TRBV19	NA	TRBJ2-3	NA	TGTGCCAGTAGTATGGCAGGGGAAGGCATACGGGATACGCAGTATTTT	CASSMAGEGIRDTQYF
14	TRBV2	TRBD1	TRBJ1-3	NA	TGTGCCAGCAGTCAACAGGGGTCTGGAAACACCATATATTTT	CASSQQGSGNTIYF
13	TRBV4-3	TRBD1	TRBJ1-1	NA	TGCGCCAGCAGCCAAGTTACAGGGGTTGAAGCTTTCTTT	CASSQVTGVEAFF
18	TRBV5-1	TRBD2	TRBJ2-3	NA	TGCGCCAGCAGCTTGGGGCTAGCGGGAGGGACTAGCACAGATACGCAGTATTTT	CASSLGLAGGTSTDTQYF
14	TRBV27	NA	TRBJ2-3	NA	TGTGCCAGCAGTTTTCTGGGGGCCTCAGATACGCAGTATTTT	CASSFLGASDTQYF
15	TRBV13	TRBD2	TRBJ2-7	NA	TGTGCCAGCAGCTTAAATAGCGGGTCCATCTACGAGCAGTACTTC	CASSLNSGSIYEQYF
16	TRBV6-5	TRBD2	TRBJ2-7	NA	TGTGCCAGCAGTTCCGCAGGACTAGCGGAGGCCTACGAGCAGTACTTC	CASSSAGLAEAYEQYF
16	TRBV11-2	TRBD2	TRBJ2-1	NA	TGTGCCAGCAGTCTTCGACTAGCGGGAGTATACAATGAGCAGTTCTTC	CASSLRLAGVYNEQFF